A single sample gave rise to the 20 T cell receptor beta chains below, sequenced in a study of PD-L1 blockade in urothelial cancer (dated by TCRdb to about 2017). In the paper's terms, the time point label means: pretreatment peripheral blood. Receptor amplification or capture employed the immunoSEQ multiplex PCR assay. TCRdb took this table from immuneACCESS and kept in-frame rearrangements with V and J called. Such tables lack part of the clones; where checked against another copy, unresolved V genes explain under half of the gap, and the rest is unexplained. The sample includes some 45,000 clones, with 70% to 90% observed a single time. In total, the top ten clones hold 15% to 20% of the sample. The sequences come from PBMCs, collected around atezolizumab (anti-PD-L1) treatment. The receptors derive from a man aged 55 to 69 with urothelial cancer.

The CDR3 loop reads CASSLDKSQTALDTQYF. CDR3 in DNA: TGTGCCAGCAGCTTAGATAAGTCACAGACAGCATTAGATACGCAGTATTTT. The V gene is TRBV7-2, the J gene TRBJ2-3; tentatively, D is TRBD1 (5 bases). The CDR3 runs 17 residues. The V gene lost 1 base and the J gene lost 5 bases, with 19 bases spanning the gap. Germline values: CDR1 SGHTA, CDR2 FQGNSA.

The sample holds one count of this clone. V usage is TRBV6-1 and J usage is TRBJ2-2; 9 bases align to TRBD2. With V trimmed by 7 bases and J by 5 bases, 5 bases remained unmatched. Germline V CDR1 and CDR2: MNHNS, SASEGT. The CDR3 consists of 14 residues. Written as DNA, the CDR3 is TGTGCCAGCACGCGGGGGGGGCGGACCGGGGAGCTGTTTTTT. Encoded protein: CASTRGGRTGELFF.

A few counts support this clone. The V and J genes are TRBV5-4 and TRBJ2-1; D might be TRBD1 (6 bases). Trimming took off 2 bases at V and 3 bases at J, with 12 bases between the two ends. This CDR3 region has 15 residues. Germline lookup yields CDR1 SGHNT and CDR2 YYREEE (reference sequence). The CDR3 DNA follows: TGTGCCAGCAGCTTACGACAGGCGGGCTACAATGAGCAGTTCTTC. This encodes CASSLRQAGYNEQFF.

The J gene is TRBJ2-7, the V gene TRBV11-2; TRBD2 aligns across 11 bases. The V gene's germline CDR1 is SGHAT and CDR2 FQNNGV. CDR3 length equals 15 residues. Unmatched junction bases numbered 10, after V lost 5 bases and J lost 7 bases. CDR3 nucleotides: TGTGCCAGCAGCCCAACTAGCGGGAGACCCGGAGAGCAGTACTTC. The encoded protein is CASSPTSGRPGEQYF.

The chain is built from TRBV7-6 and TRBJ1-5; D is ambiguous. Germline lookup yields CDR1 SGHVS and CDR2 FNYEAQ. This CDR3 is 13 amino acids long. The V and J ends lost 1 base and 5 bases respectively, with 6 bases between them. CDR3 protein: CASSLGPDQPQHF. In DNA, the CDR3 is TGTGCCAGCAGCTTAGGGCCAGATCAGCCCCAGCATTTT.

CDR3: CAISGKASGTSYEQYF. DNA of the CDR3: TGTGCCATCAGTGGCAAGGCTAGCGGGACCTCCTACGAGCAGTACTTC. This chain links TRBV10-3 with TRBJ2-7, with 9 positions matching TRBD2. CDR1 and CDR2 from the germline V gene are ENHRY and SYGVKD. The CDR3 runs to 16 residues. J was trimmed by 0 bases and V by 4 bases; bases with no gene match: 7.

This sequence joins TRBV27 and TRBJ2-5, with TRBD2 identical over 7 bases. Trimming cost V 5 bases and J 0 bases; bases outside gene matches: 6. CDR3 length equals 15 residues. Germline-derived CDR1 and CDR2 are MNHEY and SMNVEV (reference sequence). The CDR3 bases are TGTGCCAGCAGTCACCCCGGGACTAACCAAGAGACCCAGTACTTC. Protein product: CASSHPGTNQETQYF.

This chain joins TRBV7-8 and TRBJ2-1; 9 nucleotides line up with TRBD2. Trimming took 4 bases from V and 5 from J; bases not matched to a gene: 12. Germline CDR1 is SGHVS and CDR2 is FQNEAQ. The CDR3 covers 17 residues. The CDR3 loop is CASSSSLGLAQNNEQFF. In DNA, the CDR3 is TGTGCCAGCAGCTCGTCGTTGGGACTAGCCCAGAACAATGAGCAGTTCTTC.

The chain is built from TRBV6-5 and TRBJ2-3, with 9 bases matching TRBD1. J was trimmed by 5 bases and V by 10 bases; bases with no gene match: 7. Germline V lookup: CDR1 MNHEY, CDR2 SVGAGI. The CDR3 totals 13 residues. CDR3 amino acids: CANNRGRKDTQYF. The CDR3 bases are TGTGCCAACAACAGGGGGCGTAAAGATACGCAGTATTTT.

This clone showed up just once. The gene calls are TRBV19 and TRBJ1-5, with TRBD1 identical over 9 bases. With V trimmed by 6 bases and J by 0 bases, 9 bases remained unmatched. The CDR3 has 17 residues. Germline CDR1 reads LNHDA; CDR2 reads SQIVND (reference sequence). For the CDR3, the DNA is TGTGCCAGTAGGCCGGGACAGGGACAGTATAGCAATCAGCCCCAGCATTTT. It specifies CASRPGQGQYSNQPQHF.

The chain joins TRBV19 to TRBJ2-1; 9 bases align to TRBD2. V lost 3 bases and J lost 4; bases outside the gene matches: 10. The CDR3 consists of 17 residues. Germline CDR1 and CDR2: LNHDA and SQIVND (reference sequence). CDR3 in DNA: TGTGCCAGTAGTATTTCTGTAGCGGGAGTGGGGTACAATGAGCAGTTCTTC. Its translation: CASSISVAGVGYNEQFF. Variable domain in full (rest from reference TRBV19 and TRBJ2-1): DGGITQSPKYLFRKEGQNVTLSCEQNLNHDAMYWYRQDPGQGLRLIYYSQIVNDFQKGDIAEGYSVSREKKESFPLTVTSAQKNPTAFYLCASSISVAGVGYNEQFFGPGTRLTVL.

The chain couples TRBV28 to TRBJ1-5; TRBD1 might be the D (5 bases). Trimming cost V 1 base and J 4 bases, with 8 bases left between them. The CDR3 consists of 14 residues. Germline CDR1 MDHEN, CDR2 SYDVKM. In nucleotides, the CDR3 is TGTGCCAGCAGTTTATCCCAGGGAAATCAGCCCCAGCATTTT. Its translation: CASSLSQGNQPQHF.

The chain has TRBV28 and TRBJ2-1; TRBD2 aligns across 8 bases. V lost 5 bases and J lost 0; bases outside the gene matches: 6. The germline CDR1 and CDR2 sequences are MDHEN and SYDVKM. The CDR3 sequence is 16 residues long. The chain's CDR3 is CASSPHGTSSYNEQFF. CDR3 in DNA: TGTGCCAGCAGTCCACACGGGACTAGCTCCTACAATGAGCAGTTCTTC.

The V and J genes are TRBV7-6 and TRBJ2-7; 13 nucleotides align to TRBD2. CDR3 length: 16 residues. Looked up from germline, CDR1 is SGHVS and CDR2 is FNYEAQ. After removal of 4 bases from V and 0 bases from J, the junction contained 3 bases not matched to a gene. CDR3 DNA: TGTGCCAGCAGCTCGGGACTAGCGGGGCTCTCCTACGAGCAGTACTTC. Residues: CASSSGLAGLSYEQYF. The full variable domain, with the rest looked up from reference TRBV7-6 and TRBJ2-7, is GAGVSQSPRYKVTKRGQDVALRCDPISGHVSLYWYRQALGQGPEFLTYFNYEAQQDKSGLPNDRFSAERPEGSISTLTIQRTEQRDSAMYRCASSSGLAGLSYEQYFGPGTRLTVT.

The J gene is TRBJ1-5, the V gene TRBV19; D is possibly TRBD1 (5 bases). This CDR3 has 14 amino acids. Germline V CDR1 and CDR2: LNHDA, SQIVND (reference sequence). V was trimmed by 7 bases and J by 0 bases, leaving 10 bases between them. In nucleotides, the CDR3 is TGTGCCAGTACCCTGACAGTTAGCAATCAGCCCCAGCATTTT. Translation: CASTLTVSNQPQHF.

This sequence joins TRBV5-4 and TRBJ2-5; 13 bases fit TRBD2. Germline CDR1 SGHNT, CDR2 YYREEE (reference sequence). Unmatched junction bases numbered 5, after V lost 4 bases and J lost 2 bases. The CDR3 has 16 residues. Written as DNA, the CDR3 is TGTGCCAGCAGCCCCATACTAGCGGGGGGGCAAGAGACCCAGTACTTC. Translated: CASSPILAGGQETQYF.

This CDR3 reads CASSYSGKDEQFF. DNA for the CDR3: TGTGCCAGCAGTTACAGCGGGAAGGATGAGCAGTTCTTC. This rearrangement joins TRBV6-5 to TRBJ2-1; 7 bases align to TRBD2. Losses at the gene ends were 2 bases for V and 8 bases for J; bases not matched to a gene: 3. Germline V gene sequence: CDR1 MNHEY, CDR2 SVGAGI. The CDR3 has 13 amino acids.

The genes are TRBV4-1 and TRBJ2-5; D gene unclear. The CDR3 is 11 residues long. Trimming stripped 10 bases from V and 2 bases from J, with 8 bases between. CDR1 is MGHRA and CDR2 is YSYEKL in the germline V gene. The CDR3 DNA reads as TGCGCCACCAGTGAGCAAGAGACCCAGTACTTC. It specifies CATSEQETQYF.

CDR3 in amino acids: CASSQTGGGGYGYTF. Here the CDR3 DNA reads TGTGCCAGCAGCCAAACAGGGGGCGGAGGTTATGGCTACACCTTC. The chain has TRBV7-2 and TRBJ1-2, with 9 bases that match TRBD1. V was clipped by 5 bases and J by 5 bases; unmatched bases: 9. Germline CDR1 SGHTA, CDR2 FQGNSA. The CDR3 runs 15 residues.

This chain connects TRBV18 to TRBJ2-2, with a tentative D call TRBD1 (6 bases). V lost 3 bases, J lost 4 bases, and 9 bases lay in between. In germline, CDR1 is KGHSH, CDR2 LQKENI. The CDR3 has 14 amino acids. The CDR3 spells CASSPGQSTGELFF. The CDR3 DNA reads TGTGCCAGCTCACCCGGACAGTCCACCGGGGAGCTGTTTTTT. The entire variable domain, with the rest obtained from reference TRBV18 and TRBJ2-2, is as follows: NAGVMQNPRHLVRRRGQEARLRCSPMKGHSHVYWYRQLPEEGLKFMVYLQKENIIDESGMPKERFSAEFPKEGPSILRIQQVVRGDSAAYFCASSPGQSTGELFFGEGSRLTVL.